Each of the 14 T cell receptor beta chains below was sequenced from the same sample in a study of T cells after yellow fever vaccination. TCRdb used MiXCR to reprocess the 5' RACE reads, holding one entry per CDR3 protein. The table records about 550,000 distinct CDR3 sequences, about 19% of them present only once. The specimen comprised PBMCs, sampled 15 days after the yellow fever booster vaccination. The receptors stem from a man aged 25 to 40 who received the YFV17D yellow fever vaccine.

The chain joins TRBV20-1 to TRBJ2-1; 14 nucleotides align to TRBD2. The germline V gene encodes CDR1 DFQATT and CDR2 SNEGSKA (reference sequence). The ends lost 6 bases at V and 15 bases at J; junction bases unmatched: 16. The CDR3 extends over 15 amino acids. CDR3: CSAKSTGTSGSRRFF. The CDR3 DNA reads TGCAGTGCCAAGTCAACCGGGACTAGCGGGAGTAGGAGGTTCTTC.

This clonotype was counted only a few times. This chain joins TRBV9 and TRBJ2-2; D gene ambiguous. The CDR3 spans 15 residues. Trimming removed 0 bases at V and 4 bases at J, with 10 bases between. Looked up from germline, CDR1 is SGDLS and CDR2 is YYNGEE. The CDR3 DNA reads TGTGCCAGCAGCGTAGGAGACCCTACCACCGGGGAGCTGTTTTTT. This codes for CASSVGDPTTGELFF.

CDR3 in DNA: TGTGCCAGCAGCGCCGATTTAGGGGAGCAGTTCTTC. Residues: CASSADLGEQFF. The rearrangement joins TRBV6-2 or TRBV6-3 to TRBJ2-1; no definite D call. The CDR3 is 12 amino acids. Germline V gene sequence: CDR1 MNHEY, CDR2 SVGEGT. V lost 6 bases and J lost 10, with 13 bases in between.

CDR3 sequence: CASSVAQSYGYTF. The CDR3 DNA follows: TGTGCCAGCAGCGTAGCGCAGTCCTATGGCTACACCTTC. J is TRBJ1-2 and V is TRBV9; D is unresolved. CDR1 is SGDLS, CDR2 YYNGEE, per germline. This CDR3 has 13 residues. Trimming shortened V by 0 bases and J by 4 bases, and 7 bases separated the two germline ends.

This chain uses TRBV20-1 with TRBJ2-3; D perhaps matches TRBD2 (6 bases). Germline CDR1 reads DFQATT; CDR2 reads SNEGSKA (reference sequence). CDR3 size: 15 residues. Trimming removed 1 base from V and 3 bases from J, with 14 bases in between. This chain's CDR3 is CSARAKGRGTDTQYF. The CDR3 coding sequence is TGCAGTGCTAGAGCAAAAGGGCGGGGTACAGATACGCAGTATTTT.

This clonotype was seen more than once but under ten times. The chain carries TRBV4-3 and TRBJ1-2, with D perhaps matching TRBD1 (5 bases). V was clipped by 0 bases and J by 0 bases, with 8 bases between them. Germline V gene lookup returns CDR1 LGHNA and CDR2 YSLEER. This CDR3 is 15 amino acids long. The CDR3 bases are TGCGCCAGCAGCCAAGATGGGGACGCTAACTATGGCTACACCTTC. The encoded protein is CASSQDGDANYGYTF.

The chain couples TRBV10-3 to TRBJ1-2; 8 nucleotides line up with TRBD1. With V trimmed by 0 bases and J by 9 bases, 9 bases remained unmatched. This CDR3 has 15 residues. Germline V gives CDR1 ENHRY, CDR2 SYGVKD. CDR3 amino acids: CAISESGQGGLSYTF. As DNA, the CDR3 is TGTGCCATCAGTGAGTCCGGACAGGGAGGGTTAAGCTACACCTTC.

In DNA form, the CDR3 reads TGTGCCAGCTCACCAGCATCGGCTCCGAACACCGGGGAGCTGTTTTTT. Translation gives CASSPASAPNTGELFF. V gene TRBV18 combines with J gene TRBJ2-2; no definite D call. The CDR3 is 16 residues long. Looked up from germline, CDR1 is KGHSH and CDR2 is LQKENI. Trimming took 2 bases from V and 0 from J, leaving 10 bases between them.

J is TRBJ1-1 and V is TRBV27; D unclear. Trimming cost V 3 bases and J 1 base, with 12 bases left between them. There are 15 residues in the CDR3. Germline V lookup: CDR1 MNHEY, CDR2 SMNVEV (reference sequence). For the CDR3, the DNA is TGTGCCAGCAGTTTTCTCGGACGGAAGAACACTGAAGCTTTCTTT. Its translation: CASSFLGRKNTEAFF.

The chain combines TRBV5-5 with TRBJ2-2; weak D call: TRBD2 (5 bases). The V and J ends lost 2 bases and 5 bases respectively, with 10 bases between them. The CDR3 is made up of 14 amino acids. Germline CDR1 and CDR2: SGHKS and YYEKEE (reference sequence). CDR3 DNA: TGTGCCAGCAGCTTTTCCCAGCGGACCGGGGAGCTGTTTTTT. Its protein product is CASSFSQRTGELFF.

This clonotype was counted at least ten times. V is TRBV4-2 and J is TRBJ1-5; D uncertain. CDR3 size: 16 residues. Germline CDR1 is LGHNA and CDR2 is YNFKEQ. V was clipped by 4 bases and J by 0 bases, with 13 bases between them. CDR3 DNA: TGTGCCAGCAGCCCGCTAAAAGGGAATAGCAATCAGCCCCAGCATTTT. Protein: CASSPLKGNSNQPQHF.

The rearrangement uses TRBV12-3 or TRBV12-4 and TRBJ2-7; D gene ambiguous. V was clipped by 5 bases and J by 7 bases, with 21 bases between them. This CDR3 is 15 amino acids long. The CDR3 DNA reads TGTGCCAGCAGTCCTACGATCGTAAATCTGGGGGAGCAGTACTTC. The encoded protein is CASSPTIVNLGEQYF.

CDR3 in DNA: TGCGCCAGCAGCTTGGGAGACCCCCTCCGACGCAATGAGCAGTTCTTC. Its translation: CASSLGDPLRRNEQFF. The chain recombines TRBV5-1 with TRBJ2-1; D unclear. The germline V gene has CDR1 SGHRS and CDR2 YFSETQ. The CDR3 consists of 16 residues. Deletions cut 0 bases from V and 6 bases from J, with 16 bases between.

This clonotype was counted ten times or more. The rearrangement joins TRBV7-9 to TRBJ2-3; no firm D call. This CDR3 comprises 15 residues. V shed 0 bases and J shed 0 bases, with 7 bases lying between them. Per germline, CDR1 SEHNR and CDR2 FQNEAQ (reference sequence). The CDR3 loop is CASSLASGSTDTQYF. Written as DNA, the CDR3 is TGTGCCAGCAGCTTAGCAAGTGGGAGCACAGATACGCAGTATTTT.